This T cell receptor beta chain was profiled in a study of blood T cell repertoires in COVID-19. Study summary: Samples representing acute and convalescent COVID-19 were sourced from the United States, Italy and Spain. PBMCs, B-cell-depleted T cells, or T cells were the source of the cDNA or gDNA that made up the material.

Germline V lookup: CDR1 SGDLS, CDR2 YYNGEE. This CDR3 has 14 residues. Between the trimmed V and J ends, which lost 2 bases and 0 bases, there was a span of 8 bases. In this sample, this clone turned up once. Methods used by the authors: How many nucleated cells were present was estimated from reference gene primer amplification. The assay was immunoSEQ multiplex PCR, and TCRdb's table has in-frame clones only and misses some. The V and J calls and clone size were taken over from that table, and D and trimming were inferred from the DNA. Seen here are roughly 60,000 clones, about 82% observed once, and the top ten hold around 17%.

This chain connects TRBV9 to TRBJ1-1; possible D gene TRBD1, 6 bases. Sequencing was performed on peripheral blood. The clonotype comes from a human donor in a cohort sampled during active COVID-19. CDR3 nucleotide sequence: TGTGCCAGCAGCGTCGGACAGATGAACACTGAAGCTTTCTTT. Amino acid sequence: CASSVGQMNTEAFF.